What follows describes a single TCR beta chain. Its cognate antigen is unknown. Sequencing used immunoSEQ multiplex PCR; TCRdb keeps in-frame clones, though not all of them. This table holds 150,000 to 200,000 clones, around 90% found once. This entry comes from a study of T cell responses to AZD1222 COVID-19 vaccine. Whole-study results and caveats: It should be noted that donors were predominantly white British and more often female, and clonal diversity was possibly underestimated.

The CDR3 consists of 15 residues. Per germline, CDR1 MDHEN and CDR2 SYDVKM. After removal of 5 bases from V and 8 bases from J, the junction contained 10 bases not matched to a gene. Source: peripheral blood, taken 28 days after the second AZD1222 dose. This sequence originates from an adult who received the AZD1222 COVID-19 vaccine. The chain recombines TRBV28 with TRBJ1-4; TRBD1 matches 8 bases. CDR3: CASSSDRGVGEKLFF. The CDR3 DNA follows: TGTGCCAGCAGTAGCGACAGGGGCGTCGGGGAAAAACTGTTTTTT.